This T cell receptor beta chain was observed in a study of cytomegalovirus exposure and HLA in healthy donors. Overall study context: Counted in an early data release were tens of millions of unique TCRs from HLA-typed donors.

With respect to this clone: What it recognizes is unknown.

Trimming left V 4 bases short and J 4 bases short, with 12 bases between. Germline-derived CDR1 and CDR2 are MNHEY and SVGAGI. The CDR3 is 14 amino acids. Study-level points and caveats: Both high specificity and high sensitivity reportedly marked the classifier's diagnosis of cytomegalovirus status.

This PCR relied on a set of 60 Vbeta primers and 13 Jbeta primers. Measured with immunoSEQ multiplex PCR; TCRdb has only the in-frame clones, and not every one. Found here are over 100,000 clones, over 60% of them singletons; the top ten hold approximately 5.3%. Sequencing input: PBMCs. The V gene is TRBV6-5, the J gene TRBJ2-3; weak D call: TRBD2 (6 bases). This clonotype originated in a woman younger than 30 in good health and CMV-seropositive. This chain's CDR3 is CASSWRLGPDTQYF. The CDR3 DNA reads TGTGCCAGCAGTTGGCGACTAGGACCAGATACGCAGTATTTT.